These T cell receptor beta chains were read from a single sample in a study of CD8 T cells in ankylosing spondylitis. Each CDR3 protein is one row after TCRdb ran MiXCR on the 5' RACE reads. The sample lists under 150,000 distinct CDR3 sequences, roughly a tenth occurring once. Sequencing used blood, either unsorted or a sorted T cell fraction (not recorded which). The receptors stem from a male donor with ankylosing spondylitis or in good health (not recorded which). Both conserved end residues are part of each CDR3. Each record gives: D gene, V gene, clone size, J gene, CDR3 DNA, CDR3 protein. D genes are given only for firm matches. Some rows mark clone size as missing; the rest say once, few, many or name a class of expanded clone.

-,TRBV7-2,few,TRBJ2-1,TGTGCCAGCAGCTTAATTGACTCCCCACTGACATACAATGAGCAGTTCTTC,CASSLIDSPLTYNEQFF
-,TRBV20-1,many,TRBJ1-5,TGCAGTGCTAGATTCTCTGGGAATCAGCCCCAGCATTTT,CSARFSGNQPQHF
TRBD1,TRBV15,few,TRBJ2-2,TGTGCCACCAGCGTTAGACAGGGGAGCGGGGAGCTGTTTTTT,CATSVRQGSGELFF
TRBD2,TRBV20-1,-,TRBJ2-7,TGCAGTGCTAGTGGCATAGCGGGCTACGAGCAGTACTTC,CSASGIAGYEQYF
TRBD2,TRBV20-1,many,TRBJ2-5,TGCAGTGCTAGGATGGGGGCTGGACTAGCGGGAACTCCGGAGACCCAGTACTTC,CSARMGAGLAGTPETQYF
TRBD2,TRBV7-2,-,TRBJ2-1,TGTGCCAGCAGCTTATCTAGCGGGAGGACCCCGAAGCAGCAGTTCTTC,CASSLSSGRTPKQQFF
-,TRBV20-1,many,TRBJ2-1,TGCAGTGCTAGAGATGAGGGCAGAGGTCGGTACAATGAGCAGTTCTTC,CSARDEGRGRYNEQFF
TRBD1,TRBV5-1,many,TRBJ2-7,TGCGCCAGCAGCTTCGGACCTATCGGTGGACAGGCCTACGAGCAGTACTTC,CASSFGPIGGQAYEQYF
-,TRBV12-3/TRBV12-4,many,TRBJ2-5,TGTGCCAGCAGTTACCAGCCAGTCCACCAAGAGACCCAGTACTTC,CASSYQPVHQETQYF
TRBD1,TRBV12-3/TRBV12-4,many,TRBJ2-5,TGTGCCAGCAGTAGAGGGACAGGTGGAGAGACCCAGTACTTC,CASSRGTGGETQYF
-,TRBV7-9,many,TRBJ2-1,TGTGCCAGCAGCTTAGTGGGCGGAAGGGCCAATGAGCAGTTCTTC,CASSLVGGRANEQFF
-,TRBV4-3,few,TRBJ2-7,TGCGCCAGCAGCCAAGGCCGCGGGGGCGCGGATCTCTACGAGCAGTACTTC,CASSQGRGGADLYEQYF
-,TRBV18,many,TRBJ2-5,TGTGCCAGCTCACCGGGCCAGCAAGAGACCCAGTACTTC,CASSPGQQETQYF
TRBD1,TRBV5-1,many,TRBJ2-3,TGCGCCAGCAGCAAAACCGGGACAGGGACTACAGATACGCAGTATTTT,CASSKTGTGTTDTQYF
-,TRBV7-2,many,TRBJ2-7,TGTGCCAGCAGCCTACCGGGATCCTACGAGCAGTACTTC,CASSLPGSYEQYF
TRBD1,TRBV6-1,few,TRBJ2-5,TGTGCCAGTAAAGGACAGGGGTTGAACCAAGAGACCCAGTACTTC,CASKGQGLNQETQYF
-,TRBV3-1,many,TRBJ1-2,TGTGCCAGCAGCCAAGAACCGGAACGGGAAAACTATGGCTACACCTTC,CASSQEPERENYGYTF
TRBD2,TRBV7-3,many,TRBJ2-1,TGTGCCAGCAGCCAAGCTAGCGGGAGGGCGTTGTTCTTC,CASSQASGRALFF
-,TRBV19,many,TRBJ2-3,TGTGCCAGTAGTATCCAGGTCGCAGATACGCAGTATTTT,CASSIQVADTQYF
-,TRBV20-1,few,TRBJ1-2,TGCAGTGCTAGATCTGGGAGACGAGGGACCGCCTATGGCTACACCTTC,CSARSGRRGTAYGYTF
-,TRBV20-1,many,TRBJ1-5,TGCAGTGCTAGAGAGGGGTACAATCAGCCCCAGCATTTT,CSAREGYNQPQHF
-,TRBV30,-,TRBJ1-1,TGTGCCTGGAGTACAGGCGCATCTAGTGAAGCTTTCTTT,CAWSTGASSEAFF
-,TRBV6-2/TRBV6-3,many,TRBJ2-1,TGTGCCAGCAGGCTATGGGAGGTACCGAGTCAGTTCTTC,CASRLWEVPSQFF
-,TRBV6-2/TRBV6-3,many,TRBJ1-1,TGTGCCAGCAGTTACTCGAGTCAGACGCTGAACACTGAAGCTTTCTTT,CASSYSSQTLNTEAFF
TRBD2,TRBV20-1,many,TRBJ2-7,TGCAGTGCTAGACAGACTAGCGTACCCTACGAGCAGTACTTC,CSARQTSVPYEQYF
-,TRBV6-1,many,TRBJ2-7,TGTGCCAGCAGAAAGCGTGGCCTCGACGGCACCTACGAGCAGTACTTC,CASRKRGLDGTYEQYF
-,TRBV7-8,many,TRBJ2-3,TGTGCCAGCAGAAAAAATGCGGATACGCAGTATTTT,CASRKNADTQYF
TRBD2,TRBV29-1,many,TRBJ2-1,TGCAGCGTTGCCGACCGGCGGGAGGGCCTTAGTGAGCAGTTCTTC,CSVADRREGLSEQFF
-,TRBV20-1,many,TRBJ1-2,TGCAGTGCGGCCCCTTCCGGCCAGTTTCTTTCCGGTGGCTACACCTTC,CSAAPSGQFLSGGYTF
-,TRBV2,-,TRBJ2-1,TGTGCCAGCAGTGAATGGTCTAACCTATTTTCCAATGAGCAGTTCTTC,CASSEWSNLFSNEQFF
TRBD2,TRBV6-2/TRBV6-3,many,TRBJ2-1,TGTGCCAGCAGTTTACTAGCGGGAGTAGGAAATGAGCAGTTCTTC,CASSLLAGVGNEQFF
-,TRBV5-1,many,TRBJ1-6,TGCGCCAGCAGCCTGAGGGAGAGAGAGAATTCACCCCTCCACTTT,CASSLRERENSPLHF
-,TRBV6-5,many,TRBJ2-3,TGTGCCAGCAGTTTCAGGGTTTATGCAGATACGCAGTATTTT,CASSFRVYADTQYF
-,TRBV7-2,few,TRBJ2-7,TGTGCCAGCAGAGCGCGGGCGGGACGCTCCTACGAGCAGTACTTC,CASRARAGRSYEQYF
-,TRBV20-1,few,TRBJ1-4,TGCAGTGCTAGGGCCTTGGGGAACACCGCAACTAATGAAAAACTGTTTTTT,CSARALGNTATNEKLFF
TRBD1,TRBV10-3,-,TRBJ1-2,TGTGCCATCAGTGAGTCGGAGGGGGCGCATAATGGCTACACCTTC,CAISESEGAHNGYTF
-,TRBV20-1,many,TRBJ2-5,TGCAGTGCTAGTCCGGCAGGGGGGAGGCAAGAGACCCAGTACTTC,CSASPAGGRQETQYF
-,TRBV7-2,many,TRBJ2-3,TGTGCCAGCAGCCCTCCCCCCCCAGATACGCAGTATTTT,CASSPPPPDTQYF
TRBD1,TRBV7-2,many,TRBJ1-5,TGTGCCAGCAGCGACCTCCCACAGGGGTCCTATCAGCCCCAGCATTTT,CASSDLPQGSYQPQHF
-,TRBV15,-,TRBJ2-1,TGTGCCACCAGCGAGGACAGGGGGCTAGCGGGAGTTTCCTACAATGAGCAGTTCTTC,CATSEDRGLAGVSYNEQFF
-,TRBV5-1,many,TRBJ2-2,TGCGCCAGCAGCTTGGTCGGGGCCGGGGAGCTGTTTTTT,CASSLVGAGELFF
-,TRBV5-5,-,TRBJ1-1,TGTGCCAGCAGCTTGGAAGTGAACACTGAAGCTTTCTTT,CASSLEVNTEAFF
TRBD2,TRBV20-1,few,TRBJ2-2,TGCAGTGCCGGGGCGGGAGGGAACACCGGGGAGCTGTTTTTT,CSAGAGGNTGELFF
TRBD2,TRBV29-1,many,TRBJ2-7,TGCAGCGTTGGTAGCGGGAGCTACGAGCAGTACTTC,CSVGSGSYEQYF
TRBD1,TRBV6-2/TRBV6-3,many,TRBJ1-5,TGTGCCAGCAGTGAGCCGACAGGGCGTGATCAGCCCCAGCATTTT,CASSEPTGRDQPQHF
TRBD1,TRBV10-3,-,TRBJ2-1,TGTGCCATCAGCGACAGGGTTGTGAGCAATGAGCAGTTCTTC,CAISDRVVSNEQFF